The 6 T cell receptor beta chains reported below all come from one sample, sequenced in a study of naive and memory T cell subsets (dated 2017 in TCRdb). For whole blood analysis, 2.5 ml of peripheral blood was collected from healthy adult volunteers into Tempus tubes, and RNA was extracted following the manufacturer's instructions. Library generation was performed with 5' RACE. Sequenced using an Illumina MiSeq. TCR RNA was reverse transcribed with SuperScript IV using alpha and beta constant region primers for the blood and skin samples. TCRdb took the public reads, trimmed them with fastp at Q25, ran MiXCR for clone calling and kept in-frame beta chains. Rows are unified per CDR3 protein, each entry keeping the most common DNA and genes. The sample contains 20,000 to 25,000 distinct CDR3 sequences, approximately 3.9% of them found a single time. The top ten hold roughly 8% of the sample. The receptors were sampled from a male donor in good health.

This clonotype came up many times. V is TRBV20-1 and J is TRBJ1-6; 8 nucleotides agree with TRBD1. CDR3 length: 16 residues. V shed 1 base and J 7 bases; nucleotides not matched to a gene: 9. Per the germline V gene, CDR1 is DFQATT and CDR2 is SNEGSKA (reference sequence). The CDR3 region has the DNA TGCAGTGCTAGAGGCAGGACAGGGCTTCAGAATTCACCCCTCCACTTT. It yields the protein CSARGRTGLQNSPLHF.

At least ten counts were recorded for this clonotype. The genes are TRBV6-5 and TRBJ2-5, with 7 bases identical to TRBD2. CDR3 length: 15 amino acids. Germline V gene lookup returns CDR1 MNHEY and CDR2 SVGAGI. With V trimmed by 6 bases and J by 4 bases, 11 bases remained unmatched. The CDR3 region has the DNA TGTGCCAGCAGATCTACACTAAGCGGGGCAGAGACCCAGTACTTC. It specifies CASRSTLSGAETQYF.

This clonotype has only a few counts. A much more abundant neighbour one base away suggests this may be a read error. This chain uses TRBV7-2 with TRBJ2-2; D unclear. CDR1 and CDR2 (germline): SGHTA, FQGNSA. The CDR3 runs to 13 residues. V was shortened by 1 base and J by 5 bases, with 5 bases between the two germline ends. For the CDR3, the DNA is TGTGCCAGCAGCTTAGTCCGTACCGGGGAGCTGTTTTTT. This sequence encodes CASSLVRTGELFF.

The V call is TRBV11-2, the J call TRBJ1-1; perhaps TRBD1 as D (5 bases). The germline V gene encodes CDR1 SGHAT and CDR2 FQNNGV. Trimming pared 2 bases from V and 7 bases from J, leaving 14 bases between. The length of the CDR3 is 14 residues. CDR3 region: CASSLKGGAGEAFF. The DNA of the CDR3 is TGTGCCAGCAGCTTAAAGGGTGGGGCGGGTGAAGCTTTCTTT.

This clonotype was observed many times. The CDR3 is CASSLATSVETQYF. Here the CDR3 DNA reads TGTGCCAGCAGCTTAGCGACTAGCGTAGAGACCCAGTACTTC. The chain combines TRBV13 with TRBJ2-5; TRBD2 agrees at 8 bases. The CDR3 loop spans 14 amino acids. The V segment lost 1 base and the J segment 4 bases; nucleotides outside the gene matches: 2. Germline V gene lookup returns CDR1 PRHDT and CDR2 FYEKMQ (reference sequence).

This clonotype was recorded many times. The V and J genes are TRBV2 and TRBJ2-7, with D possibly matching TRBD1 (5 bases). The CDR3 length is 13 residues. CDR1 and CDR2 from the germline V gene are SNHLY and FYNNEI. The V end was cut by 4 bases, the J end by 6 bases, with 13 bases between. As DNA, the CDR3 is TGTGCCAGCAGTGTAAGGGGATTGATCGAGCAGTACTTC. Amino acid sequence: CASSVRGLIEQYF.